The 22 T cell receptor beta chains reported below all come from one sample, sequenced in a study of T cells after somatic rescue of genetic block. The repertoire was sequenced with immunoSEQ multiplex PCR; TCRdb's copy has only in-frame clones and lacks some. The sample lists approximately 58,000 clones, about 96% occurring once. The sample comprised peripheral blood mononuclear cells (PBMCs). Receptors were obtained from a child less than two years old.

The V and J genes are TRBV11-2 and TRBJ1-6; D unclear. Between the trimmed V and J ends, which lost 4 bases and 2 bases, there was a span of 3 bases. The CDR3 runs 13 residues. CDR1 and CDR2 from the germline V gene are SGHAT and FQNNGV. The CDR3: CASSWTYNSPLHF. Here the CDR3 DNA reads TGTGCCAGCAGCTGGACCTATAATTCACCCCTCCACTTT.

This clone has a handful of counts. The CDR3 here is CASTPRLAATYNEQFF. For the CDR3, the DNA is TGCGCCAGCACCCCACGTCTAGCCGCAACATACAATGAGCAGTTCTTC. The gene calls are TRBV5-1 and TRBJ2-1, with TRBD2 as a possible D gene (5 bases). V was cut by 6 bases and J by 4 bases, with 20 bases left in between. The CDR3 consists of 16 residues. CDR1 is SGHRS and CDR2 is YFSETQ in the germline V gene.

The rearrangement uses TRBV20-1 and TRBJ2-7; D gene unclear. V dropped 4 bases and J dropped 5 bases, with 6 bases sitting between them. This CDR3 spans 10 amino acids. Germline V gene sequence: CDR1 DFQATT, CDR2 SNEGSKA (reference sequence). The CDR3 DNA follows: TGCAGTGCTAAAAAGAACGAGCAGTACTTC. As protein: CSAKKNEQYF.

The CDR3 bases are TGCGCCAGCAGCCCAGGGGGCGACTATGGCTACACCTTC. Translated, it gives CASSPGGDYGYTF. The chain is built from TRBV5-1 and TRBJ1-2, with 8 positions matching TRBD1. The germline CDR1 and CDR2 sequences are SGHRS and YFSETQ. The CDR3 covers 13 residues. V shed 4 bases and J 3 bases; nucleotides not matched to a gene: 2.

The chain combines TRBV11-2 with TRBJ2-3; D is unresolved. CDR1 and CDR2 from the germline V gene are SGHAT and FQNNGV. The CDR3 runs 13 residues. Trimming left V 5 bases short and J 3 bases short, with 9 bases between. The CDR3 nucleotides are TGTGCCAGCAGCGGAAGACGGACAGATACGCAGTATTTT. It translates to CASSGRRTDTQYF.

The J gene is TRBJ2-5, the V gene TRBV13; D gene uncertain. V lost 4 bases and J lost 5, with 17 bases in between. The germline V gene encodes CDR1 PRHDT and CDR2 FYEKMQ (reference sequence). This CDR3 contains 15 residues. DNA of the CDR3: TGTGCCAGCAGCTCTCGTAGGGCTATGGGGGAGACCCAGTACTTC. Protein product: CASSSRRAMGETQYF.

The V and J genes are TRBV14 and TRBJ1-2; D remains ambiguous. Germline CDR1 and CDR2: SGHDN and FVKESK. Trimming shortened V by 1 base and J by 7 bases, and 10 bases separated the two germline ends. This CDR3 has 13 residues. The chain's CDR3 is CASSQGGRPGYTF. The CDR3 DNA reads TGTGCCAGCAGCCAAGGTGGGAGGCCTGGCTACACCTTC.

The chain combines TRBV28 with TRBJ2-7; D is uncertain. The V gene's germline CDR1 is MDHEN and CDR2 SYDVKM. V gave up 6 bases and J gave up 5 bases, with 14 bases separating them. This CDR3 has 13 amino acids. The chain's CDR3 is CASSRRWSHEQYF. For the CDR3, the DNA is TGTGCCAGCAGCCGTAGGTGGTCCCACGAGCAGTACTTC.

Written as DNA, the CDR3 is TGTGCCAGCAGCGTAGATGGCGGGAGGGCCAATGAGCAGTTCTTC. Its protein is CASSVDGGRANEQFF. V and J are TRBV9 and TRBJ2-1; 9 bases fit TRBD2. Germline values: CDR1 SGDLS, CDR2 YYNGEE. The CDR3 covers 15 residues. V was clipped by 0 bases and J by 6 bases; unmatched bases: 4. Full variable domain (remainder filled in from reference TRBV9 and TRBJ2-1): DSGVTQTPKHLITATGQRVTLRCSPRSGDLSVYWYQQSLDQGLQFLIQYYNGEERAKGNILERFSAQQFPDLHSELNLSSLELGDSALYFCASSVDGGRANEQFFGPGTRLTVL.

This clone was observed once. CDR3 bases: TGTGCCAGCAGGGGGACAGTCTACGAGCAGTACTTC. The encoded protein is CASRGTVYEQYF. The chain links TRBV28 to TRBJ2-7; 7 positions match TRBD1. The CDR3 spans 12 residues. Germline V gene sequence: CDR1 MDHEN, CDR2 SYDVKM. V gave up 6 bases and J gave up 3 bases; unmatched junction bases: 2.

The V and J genes are TRBV21-1 and TRBJ1-5; TRBD1, the D gene given by the table, was not confirmed from the DNA. TRBV21-1 is noted as a pseudogene. This CDR3 has 14 amino acids. As DNA, the CDR3 is TGTGCCAGCAGCAACTACAGGGAACATCAGCCCCAGCATTTT. The encoded protein is CASSNYREHQPQHF.

The V call is TRBV7-8, the J call TRBJ2-6; 9 positions agree with TRBD1. The CDR3 loop spans 18 amino acids. Germline trimming cut 5 bases from V and 1 base from J; bases unmatched to any gene: 9. Germline values: CDR1 SGHVS, CDR2 FQNEAQ. This CDR3 reads CASSPGGQGLSGANVLTF. The CDR3 DNA reads TGTGCCAGCAGCCCGGGGGGACAGGGCCTTTCTGGGGCCAACGTCCTGACTTTC.

The chain carries TRBV5-4 and TRBJ2-3, with D possibly TRBD2 on 6 matching bases. Germline V lookup: CDR1 SGHNT, CDR2 YYREEE (reference sequence). V was clipped by 0 bases and J by 2 bases, with 13 bases between them. The CDR3 sequence is 16 residues long. CDR3 amino acids: CASSLVRLEDTDTQYF. DNA of the CDR3: TGTGCCAGCAGCTTGGTCAGACTAGAGGACACAGATACGCAGTATTTT.

This clone was picked up one time. V usage is TRBV10-3 and J usage is TRBJ2-1; D gene unclear. Germline values: CDR1 ENHRY, CDR2 SYGVKD. This CDR3 spans 12 amino acids. V was pared by 10 bases and J by 8 bases, with 15 bases between. DNA of the CDR3: TGTGCCACCGCCGGTGCGGTCCATGAGCAGTTCTTC. Protein product: CATAGAVHEQFF.

In its sample, this clone was seen once. The chain joins TRBV6-6 to TRBJ1-5, with TRBD1 matching over 7 bases. This CDR3 comprises 14 residues. CDR1 and CDR2 from the germline V gene are MNHNY and SVGAGI (reference sequence). V gave up 2 bases and J gave up 5 bases; unmatched junction bases: 3. The CDR3 coding sequence is TGTGCCAGCAGTTACGACAGGGATGATCAGCCCCAGCATTTT. Amino acids: CASSYDRDDQPQHF.

Only one count was recorded for this clone. Distinct nucleotide sequences in the sample also encode this CDR3. The chain uses TRBV6-5 and TRBJ1-2; D not resolved. Germline CDR1 is MNHEY and CDR2 is SVGAGI. V gave up 2 bases and J gave up 1 base, with 2 bases separating them. CDR3 size: 12 residues. The CDR3 region has the DNA TGTGCCAGCAGTTACAATAACTATGGCTACACCTTC. Its protein is CASSYNNYGYTF.

The rearrangement joins TRBV7-6 to TRBJ2-1, with a weak D call TRBD2 (5 bases). The CDR3 is 14 amino acids. CDR1 is SGHVS and CDR2 is FNYEAQ in the germline V gene. V was cut by 4 bases and J by 4 bases, with 11 bases left in between. CDR3 DNA: TGTGCCAGCAGCTCTCTAGCCGATTACAATGAGCAGTTCTTC. Translating it yields CASSSLADYNEQFF.

The genes are TRBV21-1 and TRBJ1-5; the listed D gene, TRBD1, was not tested against the DNA. TRBV21-1 is marked as a pseudogene. The CDR3 contains 17 residues. The CDR3 loop reads CASRTGCSLAYNQPQHF. The CDR3 nucleotides are TGTGCCAGTAGGACAGGGTGTTCCTTAGCATACAATCAGCCCCAGCATTTT.

V gene TRBV28 combines with J gene TRBJ1-3; perhaps TRBD1 as D (5 bases). Trimming took off 3 bases at V and 4 bases at J, with 13 bases between the two ends. This CDR3 region has 15 residues. The germline CDR1 and CDR2 sequences are MDHEN and SYDVKM. The CDR3 DNA reads TGTGCCAGCAGTTTCCCGGGGACCGGCGGAAACACCATATATTTT. Translation: CASSFPGTGGNTIYF.

This chain connects TRBV7-2 to TRBJ1-3; 7 bases map to TRBD1. This CDR3 comprises 15 residues. Per germline, CDR1 SGHTA and CDR2 FQGNSA. Trimming took 0 bases from V and 4 from J; bases not matched to a gene: 3. DNA of the CDR3: TGTGCCAGCAGCTTAGCAACAGGGGTAGGAAACACCATATATTTT. This encodes CASSLATGVGNTIYF.

The gene calls are TRBV7-2 and TRBJ2-5; tentative D call: TRBD2 (6 bases). From germline, CDR1 is SGHTA and CDR2 FQGNSA. The germline V and J ends were trimmed by 3 bases and 5 bases, with 13 bases remaining between them. This CDR3 is built from 14 residues. CDR3 in amino acids: CASSFGLFEETQYF. CDR3 DNA: TGTGCCAGCAGCTTTGGACTATTCGAGGAGACCCAGTACTTC.

The V and J genes are TRBV4-3 and TRBJ2-2, with D tentatively TRBD1 (6 bases). The ends were cut back, 3 bases at V and 3 bases at J, with 14 bases in the middle. This CDR3 comprises 16 residues. Germline values: CDR1 LGHNA, CDR2 YSLEER. The CDR3: CASSHKPGHDTGELFF. In DNA, the CDR3 is TGCGCCAGCAGCCACAAACCGGGACATGACACCGGGGAGCTGTTTTTT.